The 4 T cell receptor beta chains below all came from one sample that was sequenced in a study of blood T cell repertoires in COVID-19. Profiled with immunoSEQ multiplex PCR; TCRdb holds only in-frame clones, not every one. Of just over 300,000 clones listed, approximately 88% are singletons. The sample taken for sequencing was PBMCs or T cells enriched from blood (not recorded which). The receptors were gathered from a woman aged 18-35 years who had recovered from COVID-19.

The count of this clone is one. V and J are TRBV2 and TRBJ1-3; D perhaps matches TRBD1 (6 bases). The germline V gene has CDR1 SNHLY and CDR2 FYNNEI. The CDR3 consists of 16 residues. Trimming stripped 6 bases from V and 3 bases from J, with 18 bases between. CDR3: CASSLLDSVFGNTIYF. CDR3 bases: TGTGCCAGCAGCCTCCTGGACAGCGTGTTTGGAAACACCATATATTTT.

This chain links TRBV5-4 with TRBJ2-2; 9 bases match TRBD1. Germline CDR1 SGHNT, CDR2 YYREEE (reference sequence). The CDR3 length is 15 residues. Trimming at V came to 4 bases and at J to 5 bases, leaving 6 bases not matched to a gene. CDR3 nucleotide sequence: TGTGCCAGCAGCCTAAGGGGGACAGGGACCGGGGAGCTGTTTTTT. This translates into CASSLRGTGTGELFF.

The chain uses TRBV24-1 and TRBJ1-5, with D tentatively TRBD1 (6 bases). Per germline, CDR1 KGHDR and CDR2 SFDVKD. The CDR3 spans 14 residues. Trimming removed 4 bases from V and 6 bases from J, with 12 bases in between. The CDR3 nucleotides are TGTGCCACCAGTGACCCAACAGGGTTTCAGCCCCAGCATTTT. Translated: CATSDPTGFQPQHF.

The chain recombines TRBV29-1 with TRBJ2-7; 7 bases align to TRBD1. The J segment lost 1 base and the V segment lost 5 bases, leaving 17 bases of the junction unmatched. The germline V gene has CDR1 SQVTM and CDR2 ANQGSEA. This CDR3 is built from 17 residues. The CDR3 reads CSVKRWATGTASYEQYF. CDR3 bases: TGCAGCGTTAAAAGGTGGGCAACCGGGACAGCTTCCTACGAGCAGTACTTC.